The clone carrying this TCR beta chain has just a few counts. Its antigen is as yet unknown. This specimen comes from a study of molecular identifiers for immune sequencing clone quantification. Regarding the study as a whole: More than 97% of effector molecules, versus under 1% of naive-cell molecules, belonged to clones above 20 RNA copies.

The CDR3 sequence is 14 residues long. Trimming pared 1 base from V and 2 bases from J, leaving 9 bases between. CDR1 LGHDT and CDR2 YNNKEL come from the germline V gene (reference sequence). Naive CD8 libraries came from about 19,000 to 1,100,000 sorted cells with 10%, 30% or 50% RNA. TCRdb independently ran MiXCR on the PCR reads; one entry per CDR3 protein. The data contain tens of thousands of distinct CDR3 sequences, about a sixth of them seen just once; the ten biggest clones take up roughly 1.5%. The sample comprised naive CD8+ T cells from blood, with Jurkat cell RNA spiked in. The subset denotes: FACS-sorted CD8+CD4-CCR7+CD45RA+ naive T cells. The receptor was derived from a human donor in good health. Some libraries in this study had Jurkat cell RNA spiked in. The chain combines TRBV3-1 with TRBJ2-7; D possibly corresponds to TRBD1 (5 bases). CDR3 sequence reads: CASSQGTRAYEQYF. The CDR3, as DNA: TGTGCCAGCAGCCAAGGGACAAGAGCCTACGAGCAGTACTTC.